These T cell receptor beta chains were read from a single sample in a study of T cells in tuberculosis. Sequenced by immunoSEQ multiplex PCR; TCRdb stores in-frame clones only, minus some. This table holds 30,000 to 35,000 clones, 92% found once. Source: PBMCs, taken at tuberculosis diagnosis. The receptor source for this set is an adult with tuberculosis. Some clones in this sample may be carry-over from other donors' samples. Both conserved end residues are trimmed from each CDR3. Rows may omit the clone size; those that give it use once, few, many or a size class.

size: NA
V: TRBV5-1
J: TRBJ1-3
CDR3: ASSLAFRDRDRVGPSGNTIY

size: few
V: TRBV10-2
J: TRBJ2-1
CDR3: ASSFSLAGIYEQF

size: once
V: TRBV2
J: TRBJ2-3
CDR3: AGFRDTDTDTQY

size: NA
V: TRBV5-1
J: TRBJ2-1
CDR3: ASSLVGGTYNEQF

size: NA
V: TRBV18
J: TRBJ1-1
CDR3: ASSPLGTRGRTGVGTEAF

size: NA
V: TRBV18
J: TRBJ2-1
CDR3: ASSRSGGAEFQF

size: NA
V: TRBV19
J: TRBJ2-1
CDR3: ASQWTGSSYNEQF

size: NA
V: TRBV7-9
J: TRBJ2-7
CDR3: ACDSLRVQY

size: NA
V: TRBV19
J: TRBJ1-5
CDR3: ASKAGGGNQPQH

size: NA
V: TRBV15
J: TRBJ2-7
CDR3: ATSRDLSAGTGDEQY

size: NA
V: TRBV19
J: TRBJ1-2
CDR3: ASINNRASNGYT

size: NA
V: TRBV12-2
J: TRBJ1-2
CDR3: ASRLDSTGNYGYT

size: NA
V: TRBV19
J: TRBJ1-4
CDR3: ASSTTGVGEKLF

size: NA
V: TRBV6-5
J: TRBJ2-3
CDR3: ATSRRAYTDTQY

size: NA
V: TRBV11-2
J: TRBJ2-1
CDR3: ASSFSRGSNEQF